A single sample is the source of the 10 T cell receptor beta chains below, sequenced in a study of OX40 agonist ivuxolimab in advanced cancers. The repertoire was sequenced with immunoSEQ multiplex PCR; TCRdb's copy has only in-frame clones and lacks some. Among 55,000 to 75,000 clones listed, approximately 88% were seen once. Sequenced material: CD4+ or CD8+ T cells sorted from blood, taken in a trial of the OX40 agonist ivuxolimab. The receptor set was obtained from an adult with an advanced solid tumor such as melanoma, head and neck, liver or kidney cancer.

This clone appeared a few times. CDR3 nucleotides: TGTGCCATCAGTGGATCAGGGACTAGCGGGGCACGACTATACTACGAGCAGTACTTC. As protein: CAISGSGTSGARLYYEQYF. The V call is TRBV10-3, the J call TRBJ2-7; 13 bases are a match to TRBD2. Germline V CDR1 and CDR2: ENHRY, SYGVKD. The length of the CDR3 is 19 residues. V lost 4 bases to trimming and J lost 3 bases; unmatched junction nucleotides: 15.

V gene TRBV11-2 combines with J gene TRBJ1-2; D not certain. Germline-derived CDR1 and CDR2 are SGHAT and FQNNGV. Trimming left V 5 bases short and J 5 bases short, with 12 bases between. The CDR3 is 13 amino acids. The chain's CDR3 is CASSATGGYGYTF. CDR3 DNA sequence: TGTGCCAGCAGCGCCACGGGTGGTTATGGCTACACCTTC.

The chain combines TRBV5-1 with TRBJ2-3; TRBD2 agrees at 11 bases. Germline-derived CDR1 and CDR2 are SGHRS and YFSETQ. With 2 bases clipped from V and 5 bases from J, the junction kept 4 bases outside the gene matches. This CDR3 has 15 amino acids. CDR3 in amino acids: CASSFKGLAEDTQYF. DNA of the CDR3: TGCGCCAGCAGCTTTAAGGGACTAGCGGAAGATACGCAGTATTTT.

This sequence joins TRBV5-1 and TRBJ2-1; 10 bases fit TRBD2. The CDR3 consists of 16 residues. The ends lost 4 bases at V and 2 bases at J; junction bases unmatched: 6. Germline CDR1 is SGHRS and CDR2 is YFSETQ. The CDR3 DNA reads TGCGCCAGCAGCATCCAACTAGCGGGAACCTACAATGAGCAGTTCTTC. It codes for CASSIQLAGTYNEQFF.

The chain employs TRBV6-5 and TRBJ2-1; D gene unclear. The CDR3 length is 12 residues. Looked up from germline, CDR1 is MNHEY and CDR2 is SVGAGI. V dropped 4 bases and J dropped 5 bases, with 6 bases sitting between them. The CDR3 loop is CASSSHHNEQFF. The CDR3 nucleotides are TGTGCCAGCAGTTCACACCACAATGAGCAGTTCTTC.

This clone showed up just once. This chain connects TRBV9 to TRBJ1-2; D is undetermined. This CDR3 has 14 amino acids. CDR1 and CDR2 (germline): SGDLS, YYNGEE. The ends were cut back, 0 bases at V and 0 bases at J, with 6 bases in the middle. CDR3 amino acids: CASSVGFTNYGYTF. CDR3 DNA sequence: TGTGCCAGCAGCGTAGGATTTACTAACTATGGCTACACCTTC.

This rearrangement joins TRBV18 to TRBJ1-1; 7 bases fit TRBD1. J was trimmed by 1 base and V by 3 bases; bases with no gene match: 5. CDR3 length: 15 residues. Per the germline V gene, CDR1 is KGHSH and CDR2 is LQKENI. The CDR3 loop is CASSPGQLQNTEAFF. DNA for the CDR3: TGTGCCAGCTCACCGGGACAGCTTCAGAACACTGAAGCTTTCTTT. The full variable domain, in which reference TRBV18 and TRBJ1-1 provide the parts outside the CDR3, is NAGVMQNPRHLVRRRGQEARLRCSPMKGHSHVYWYRQLPEEGLKFMVYLQKENIIDESGMPKERFSAEFPKEGPSILRIQQVVRGDSAAYFCASSPGQLQNTEAFFGQGTRLTVV.

CDR3 DNA sequence: TGTGCCAGCAGCCAAGAAACGCTAGCGGGAGTCGAGCAGTACTTC. It codes for CASSQETLAGVEQYF. The chain recombines TRBV4-2 with TRBJ2-7, with 10 nucleotides matching TRBD2. J was trimmed by 6 bases and V by 0 bases; bases with no gene match: 5. Germline CDR1 LGHNA, CDR2 YNFKEQ. The CDR3 runs to 15 residues.

The CDR3 bases are TGTGCCTTAGCGGGAACAGATACGCAGTATTTT. Translation gives CALAGTDTQYF. The V gene is TRBV10-3, the J gene TRBJ2-3; 8 positions agree with TRBD2. The V gene end was trimmed by 11 bases and the J gene end by 3 bases; junction bases not matched to a gene: 1. This CDR3 is 11 amino acids long. The germline V gene encodes CDR1 ENHRY and CDR2 SYGVKD.

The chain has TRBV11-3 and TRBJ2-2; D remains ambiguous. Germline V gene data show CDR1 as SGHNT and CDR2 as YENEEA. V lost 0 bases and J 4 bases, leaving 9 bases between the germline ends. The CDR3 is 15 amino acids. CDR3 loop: CASSLEDTFTGELFF. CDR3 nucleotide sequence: TGTGCCAGCAGCTTAGAAGACACCTTCACCGGGGAGCTGTTTTTT.